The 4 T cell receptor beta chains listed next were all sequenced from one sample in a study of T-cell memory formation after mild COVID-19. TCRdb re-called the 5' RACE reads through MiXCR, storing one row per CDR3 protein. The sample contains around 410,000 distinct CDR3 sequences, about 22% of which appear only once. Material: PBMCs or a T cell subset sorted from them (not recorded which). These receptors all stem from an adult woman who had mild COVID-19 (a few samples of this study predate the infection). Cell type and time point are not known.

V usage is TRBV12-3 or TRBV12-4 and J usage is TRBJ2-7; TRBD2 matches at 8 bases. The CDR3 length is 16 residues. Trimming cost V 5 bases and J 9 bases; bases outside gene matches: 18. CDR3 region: CASSVPTGTSSFGQYF. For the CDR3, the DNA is TGTGCCAGCAGTGTCCCGACCGGGACTAGTAGTTTTGGGCAGTACTTC.

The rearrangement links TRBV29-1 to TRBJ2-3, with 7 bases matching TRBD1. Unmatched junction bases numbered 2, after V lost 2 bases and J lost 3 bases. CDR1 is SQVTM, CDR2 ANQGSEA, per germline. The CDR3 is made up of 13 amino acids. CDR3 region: CSVEKGATDTQYF. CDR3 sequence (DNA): TGCAGCGTTGAAAAGGGGGCAACAGATACGCAGTATTTT.

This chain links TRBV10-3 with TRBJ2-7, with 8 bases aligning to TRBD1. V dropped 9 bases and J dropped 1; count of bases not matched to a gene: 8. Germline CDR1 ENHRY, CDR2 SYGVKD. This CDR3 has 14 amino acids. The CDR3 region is CAITRQGSSYEQYF. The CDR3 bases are TGTGCCATTACCCGACAGGGGAGTTCCTACGAGCAGTACTTC.

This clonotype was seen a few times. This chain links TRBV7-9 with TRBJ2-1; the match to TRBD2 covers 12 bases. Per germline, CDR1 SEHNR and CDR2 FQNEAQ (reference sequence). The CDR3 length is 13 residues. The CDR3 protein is CASGTSGLHEQFF. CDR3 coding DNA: TGTGCAAGCGGGACTAGCGGGCTCCATGAGCAGTTCTTC.